Sequencing of this TCR beta chain was carried out in a study of shared clonotypes between healthy human individuals. Study-level information: Ranging from 18 to 49 in age, donors were two women and a few men.

The CDR3 consists of 17 residues. V was pared by 4 bases and J by 5 bases, with 23 bases between. In the sorted-subset replicate PCRs, around 220 ng DNA, tens of thousands of T cell genomes, was used. The repertoire was sequenced with immunoSEQ multiplex PCR; TCRdb's copy has only in-frame clones and lacks some. This sample has about 800,000 clones, with approximately 97% found just once. About this clone itself: Its antigen remains unknown.

Naive CD8 isolation took CD45RO-negative cells positively selected for CCR7 and excluded terminally differentiated effector memory CD45RA+ cells. All the donors were Caucasian adults who lived in Nashville, Tennessee. Overall study findings and caveats: Researchers found naive subsets generally carried larger estimated richness than memory subsets.

The sequence was obtained from a man aged 25 to 40 in good health. V gene TRBV23-1 combines with J gene TRBJ1-1; D gene ambiguous. TRBV23-1 is designated an ORF whose function remains uncertain. Source material: naive CD8+ T cells sorted from blood. CDR3 nucleotides: TGCGCCAGCAGTCGATCGAGTGGATTTCAAACGAGAACTGAAGCTTTCTTT. This encodes CASSRSSGFQTRTEAFF.